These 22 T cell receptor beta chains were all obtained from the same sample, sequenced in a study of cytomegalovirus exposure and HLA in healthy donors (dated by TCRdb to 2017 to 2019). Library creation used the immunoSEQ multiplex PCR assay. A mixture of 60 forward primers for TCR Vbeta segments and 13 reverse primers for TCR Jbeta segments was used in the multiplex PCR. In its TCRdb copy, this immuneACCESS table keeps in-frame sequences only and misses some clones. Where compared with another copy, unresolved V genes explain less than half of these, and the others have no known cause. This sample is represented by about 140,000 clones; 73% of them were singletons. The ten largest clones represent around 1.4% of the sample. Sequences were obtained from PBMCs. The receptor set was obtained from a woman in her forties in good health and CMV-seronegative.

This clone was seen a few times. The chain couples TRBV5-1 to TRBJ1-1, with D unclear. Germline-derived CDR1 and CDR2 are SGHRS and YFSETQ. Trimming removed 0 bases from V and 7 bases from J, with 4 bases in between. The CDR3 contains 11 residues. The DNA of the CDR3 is TGCGCCAGCAGCTTGGGGAGTGAAGCTTTCTTT. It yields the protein CASSLGSEAFF.

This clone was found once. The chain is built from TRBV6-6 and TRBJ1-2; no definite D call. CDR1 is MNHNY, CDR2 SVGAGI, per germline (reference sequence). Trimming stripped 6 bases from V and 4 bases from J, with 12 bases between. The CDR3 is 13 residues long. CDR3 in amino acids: CASSRDIFYGYTF. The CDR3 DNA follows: TGTGCCAGCAGCCGCGACATCTTCTATGGCTACACCTTC.

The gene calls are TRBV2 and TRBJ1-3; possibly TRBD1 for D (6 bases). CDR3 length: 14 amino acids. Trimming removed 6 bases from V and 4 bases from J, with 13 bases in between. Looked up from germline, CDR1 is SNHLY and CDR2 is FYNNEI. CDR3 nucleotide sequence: TGTGCCAGCAGCCCACCGGGACAAGGAAACACCATATATTTT. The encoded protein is CASSPPGQGNTIYF.

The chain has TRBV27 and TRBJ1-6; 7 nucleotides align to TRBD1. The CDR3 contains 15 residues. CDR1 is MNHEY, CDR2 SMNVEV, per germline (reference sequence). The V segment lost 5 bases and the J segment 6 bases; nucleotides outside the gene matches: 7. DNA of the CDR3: TGTGCCAGCAGTCCTACAGGGGACCTTAATTCACCCCTCCACTTT. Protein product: CASSPTGDLNSPLHF.

The CDR3 DNA reads as TGTGCCAGCAGTTACCCTGACAGGGGGAATCAGCCCCAGCATTTT. It translates to CASSYPDRGNQPQHF. The chain links TRBV6-5 to TRBJ1-5; 9 nucleotides align to TRBD1. V shed 2 bases, J shed 4 bases, and the junction held 3 bases outside the gene matches. This CDR3 is 15 amino acids long. The V gene's germline CDR1 is MNHEY and CDR2 SVGAGI.

CDR3 in amino acids: CASSQPGTRDYEQYF. In DNA form, the CDR3 reads TGTGCCAGCAGCCAACCCGGGACTAGGGACTACGAGCAGTACTTC. J is TRBJ2-7 and V is TRBV4-2; TRBD2 matches 8 bases. CDR1 LGHNA and CDR2 YNFKEQ come from the germline V gene. After removal of 2 bases from V and 3 bases from J, the junction contained 6 bases not matched to a gene. CDR3 size: 15 residues.

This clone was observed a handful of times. CDR3: CASRRDRGDNQPQHF. The CDR3 region has the DNA TGTGCCAGCAGACGAGACAGGGGAGACAATCAGCCCCAGCATTTT. The V call is TRBV6-6, the J call TRBJ1-5, with 8 bases aligning to TRBD1. The junction had 7 bases not matched to a gene; V was cut back by 6 bases and J by 3 bases. The CDR3 loop spans 15 amino acids. From germline, CDR1 is MNHNY and CDR2 SVGAGI (reference sequence).

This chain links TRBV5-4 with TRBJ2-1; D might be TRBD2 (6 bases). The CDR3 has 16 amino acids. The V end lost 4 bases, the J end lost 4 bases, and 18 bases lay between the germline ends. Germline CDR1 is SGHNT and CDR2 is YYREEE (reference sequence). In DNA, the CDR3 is TGTGCCAGCAGCCCCGGGGGAGCGGGTGCATACAATGAGCAGTTCTTC. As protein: CASSPGGAGAYNEQFF.

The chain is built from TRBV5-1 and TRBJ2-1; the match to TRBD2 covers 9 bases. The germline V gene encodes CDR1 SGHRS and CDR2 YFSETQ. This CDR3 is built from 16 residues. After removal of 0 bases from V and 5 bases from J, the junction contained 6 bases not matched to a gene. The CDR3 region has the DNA TGCGCCAGCAGCTTGGCGCCGACTAGCGGAAACAATGAGCAGTTCTTC. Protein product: CASSLAPTSGNNEQFF.

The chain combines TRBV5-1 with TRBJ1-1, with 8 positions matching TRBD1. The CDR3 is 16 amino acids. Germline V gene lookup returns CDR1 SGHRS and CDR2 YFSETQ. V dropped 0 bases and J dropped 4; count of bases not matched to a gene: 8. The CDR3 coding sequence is TGCGCCAGCAGCTTGGATGGGACAGGTTTTATCACTGAAGCTTTCTTT. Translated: CASSLDGTGFITEAFF.

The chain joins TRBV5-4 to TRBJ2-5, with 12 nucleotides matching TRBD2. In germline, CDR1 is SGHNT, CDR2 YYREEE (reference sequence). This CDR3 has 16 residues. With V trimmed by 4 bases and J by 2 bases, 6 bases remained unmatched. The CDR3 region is CASSPLTSGGQETQYF. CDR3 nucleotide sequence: TGTGCCAGCAGCCCACTAACTAGCGGGGGGCAAGAGACCCAGTACTTC.

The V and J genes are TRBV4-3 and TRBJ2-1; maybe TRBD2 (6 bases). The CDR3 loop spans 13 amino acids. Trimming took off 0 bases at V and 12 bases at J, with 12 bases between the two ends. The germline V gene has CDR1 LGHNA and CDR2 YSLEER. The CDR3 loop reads CASSQDIREVQFF. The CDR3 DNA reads TGCGCCAGCAGCCAAGATATAAGGGAGGTGCAGTTCTTC.

The CDR3 nucleotides read TGCGCCAGCAGCTTGGCCGGAGGGACAGGGGCTATAAATGAGCAGTTCTTC. Amino acid sequence: CASSLAGGTGAINEQFF. J is TRBJ2-1 and V is TRBV5-1; TRBD1 aligns across 10 bases. The V gene's germline CDR1 is SGHRS and CDR2 YFSETQ. CDR3 length: 17 amino acids. With V trimmed by 0 bases and J by 7 bases, 10 bases remained unmatched. Full variable domain (rest looked up from reference TRBV5-1 and TRBJ2-1): KAGVTQTPRYLIKTRGQQVTLSCSPISGHRSVSWYQQTPGQGLQFLFEYFSETQRNKGNFPGRFSGRQFSNSRSEMNVSTLELGDSALYLCASSLAGGTGAINEQFFGPGTRLTVL.

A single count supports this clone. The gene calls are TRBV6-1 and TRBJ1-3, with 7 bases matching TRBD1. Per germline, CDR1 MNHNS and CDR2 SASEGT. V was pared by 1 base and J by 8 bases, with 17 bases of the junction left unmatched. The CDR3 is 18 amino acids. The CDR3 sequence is CASSEEVGGQATGDTIYF. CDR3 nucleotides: TGTGCCAGCAGTGAAGAAGTTGGAGGACAGGCAACCGGGGACACCATATATTTT.

CDR3 DNA: TGTGCCAGCAGCTCGGTTCGGGACAGGGGCACAGATACGCAGTATTTT. Amino acids: CASSSVRDRGTDTQYF. The rearrangement uses TRBV13 and TRBJ2-3, with TRBD1 identical over 9 bases. There are 16 residues in the CDR3. Germline V gene data show CDR1 as PRHDT and CDR2 as FYEKMQ (reference sequence). With V trimmed by 4 bases and J by 1 base, 6 bases remained unmatched.

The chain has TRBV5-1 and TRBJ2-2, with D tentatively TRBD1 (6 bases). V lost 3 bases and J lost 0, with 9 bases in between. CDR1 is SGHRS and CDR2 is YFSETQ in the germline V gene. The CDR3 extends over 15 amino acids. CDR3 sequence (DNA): TGCGCCAGCAGCTGGGGGCCCGCGAACACCGGGGAGCTGTTTTTT. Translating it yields CASSWGPANTGELFF.

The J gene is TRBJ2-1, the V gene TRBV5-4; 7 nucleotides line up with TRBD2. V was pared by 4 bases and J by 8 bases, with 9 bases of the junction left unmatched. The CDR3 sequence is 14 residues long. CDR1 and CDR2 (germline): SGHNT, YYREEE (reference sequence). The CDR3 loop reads CASSLGGAGYEQFF. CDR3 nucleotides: TGTGCCAGCAGCCTCGGGGGAGCGGGGTATGAGCAGTTCTTC.

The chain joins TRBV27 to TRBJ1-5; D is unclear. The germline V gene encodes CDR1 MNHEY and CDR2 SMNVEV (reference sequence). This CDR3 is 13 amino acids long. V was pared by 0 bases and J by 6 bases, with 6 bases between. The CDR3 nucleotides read TGTGCCAGCAGTTTATCGAACAGTCAGCCCCAGCATTTT. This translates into CASSLSNSQPQHF.

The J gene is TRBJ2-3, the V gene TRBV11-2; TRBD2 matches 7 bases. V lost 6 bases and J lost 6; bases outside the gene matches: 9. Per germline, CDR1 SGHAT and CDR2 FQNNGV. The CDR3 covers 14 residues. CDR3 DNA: TGTGCCAGCAGTCCCAAGGACGGGGGGGATACGCAGTATTTT. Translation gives CASSPKDGGDTQYF.

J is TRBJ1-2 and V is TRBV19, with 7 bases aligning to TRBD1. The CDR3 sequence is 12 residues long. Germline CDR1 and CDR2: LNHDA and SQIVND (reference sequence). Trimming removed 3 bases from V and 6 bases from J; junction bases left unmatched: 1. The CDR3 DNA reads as TGTGCCAGTAGTATCCAGGGGGATGGCTACACCTTC. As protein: CASSIQGDGYTF.

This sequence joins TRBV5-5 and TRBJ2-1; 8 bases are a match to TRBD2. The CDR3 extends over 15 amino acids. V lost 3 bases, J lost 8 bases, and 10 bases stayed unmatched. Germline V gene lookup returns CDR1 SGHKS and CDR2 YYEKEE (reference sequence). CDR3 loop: CASSWGLESVDEQFF. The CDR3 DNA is TGTGCCAGCAGCTGGGGACTAGAGAGTGTGGATGAGCAGTTCTTC.

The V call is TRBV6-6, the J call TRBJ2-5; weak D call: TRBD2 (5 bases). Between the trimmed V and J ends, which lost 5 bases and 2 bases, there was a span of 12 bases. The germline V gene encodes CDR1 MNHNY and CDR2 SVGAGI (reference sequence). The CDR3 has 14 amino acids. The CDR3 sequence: CASSDPRRQETQYF. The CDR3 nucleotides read TGTGCCAGCAGTGACCCTCGGAGGCAAGAGACCCAGTACTTC.